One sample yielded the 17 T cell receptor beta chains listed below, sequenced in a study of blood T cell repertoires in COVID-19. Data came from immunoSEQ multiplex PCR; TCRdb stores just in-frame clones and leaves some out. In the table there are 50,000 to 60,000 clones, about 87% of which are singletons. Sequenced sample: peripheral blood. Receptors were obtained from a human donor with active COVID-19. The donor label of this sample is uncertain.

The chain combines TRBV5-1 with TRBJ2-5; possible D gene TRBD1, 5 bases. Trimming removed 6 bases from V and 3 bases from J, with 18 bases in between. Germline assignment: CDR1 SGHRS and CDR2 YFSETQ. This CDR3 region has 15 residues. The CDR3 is CASTPGAVGKETQYF. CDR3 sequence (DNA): TGCGCCAGCACCCCTGGGGCAGTAGGTAAAGAGACCCAGTACTTC.

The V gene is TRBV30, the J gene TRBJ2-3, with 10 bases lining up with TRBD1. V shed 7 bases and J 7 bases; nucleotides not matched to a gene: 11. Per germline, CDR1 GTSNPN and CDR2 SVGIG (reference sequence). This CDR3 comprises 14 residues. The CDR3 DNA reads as TGTGCCTCCTCACCGACAGGGGGCGCCTATACGCAGTATTTT. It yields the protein CASSPTGGAYTQYF.

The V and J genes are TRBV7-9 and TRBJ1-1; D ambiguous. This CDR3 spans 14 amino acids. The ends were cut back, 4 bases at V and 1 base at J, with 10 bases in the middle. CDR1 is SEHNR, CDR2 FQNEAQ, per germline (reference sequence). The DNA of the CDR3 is TGTGCCAGCAGCTACGGCGGATCGAACACTGAAGCTTTCTTT. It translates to CASSYGGSNTEAFF.

CDR3 nucleotide sequence: TGTGCTAGTGGTTTGGATAACAGGGCATGGTACTTC. Its translation: CASGLDNRAWYF. The V gene is TRBV12-5, the J gene TRBJ2-5; maybe TRBD1 (6 bases). Deletions cut 1 base from V and 13 bases from J, with 13 bases between. The germline CDR1 and CDR2 sequences are LGHNT and FRNRAP. There are 12 residues in the CDR3. The full variable domain, with the rest looked up from reference TRBV12-5 and TRBJ2-5, is DARVTQTPRHKVTEMGQEVTMRCQPILGHNTVFWYRQTMMQGLELLAYFRNRAPLDDSGMPKDRFSAEMPDATLATLKIQPSEPRDSAVYFCASGLDNRAWYFGPGTRLLVL.

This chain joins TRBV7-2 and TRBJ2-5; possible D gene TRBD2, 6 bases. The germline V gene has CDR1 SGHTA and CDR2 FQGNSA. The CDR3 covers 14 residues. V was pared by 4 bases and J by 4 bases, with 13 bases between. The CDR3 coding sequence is TGTGCCAGCAGCTCACGGAGGGCCGGAGAGACCCAGTACTTC. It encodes CASSSRRAGETQYF.

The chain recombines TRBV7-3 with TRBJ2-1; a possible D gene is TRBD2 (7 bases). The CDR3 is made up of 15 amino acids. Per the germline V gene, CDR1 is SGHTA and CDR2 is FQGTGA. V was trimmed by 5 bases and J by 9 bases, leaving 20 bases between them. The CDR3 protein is CASSLSRGRGSEQFF. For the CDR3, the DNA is TGTGCCAGCAGCCTCTCCCGGGGGCGGGGGAGTGAGCAGTTCTTC.

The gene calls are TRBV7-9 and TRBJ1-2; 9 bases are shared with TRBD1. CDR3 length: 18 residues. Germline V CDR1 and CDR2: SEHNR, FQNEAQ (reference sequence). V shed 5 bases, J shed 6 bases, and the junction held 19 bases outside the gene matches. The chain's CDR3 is CASSTPLGRQGGKDGYTF. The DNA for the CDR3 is TGTGCCAGCAGCACTCCCCTTGGGCGACAGGGGGGAAAAGATGGCTACACCTTC.

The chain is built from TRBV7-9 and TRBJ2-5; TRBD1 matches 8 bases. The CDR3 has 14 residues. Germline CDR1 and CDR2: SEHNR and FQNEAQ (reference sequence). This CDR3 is CAFGRTGNQETQYF. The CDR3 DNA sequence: TGTGCGTTCGGGCGGACAGGGAATCAAGAGACCCAGTACTTC.

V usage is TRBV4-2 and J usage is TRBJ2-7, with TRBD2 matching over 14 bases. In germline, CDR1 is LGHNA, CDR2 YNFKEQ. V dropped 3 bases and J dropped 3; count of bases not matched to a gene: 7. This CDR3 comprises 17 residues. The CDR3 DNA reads TGTGCCAGCAGCCAGGGGACTAGCGGGAGAGATTTCTACGAGCAGTACTTC. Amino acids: CASSQGTSGRDFYEQYF.

CDR3 amino acids: CATSEGAGGFDEQFF. The CDR3 DNA reads TGTGCCACCAGTGAGGGAGCGGGGGGGTTTGATGAGCAGTTCTTC. The gene calls are TRBV24-1 and TRBJ2-1; 10 bases fit TRBD2. The CDR3 is made up of 15 amino acids. CDR1 is KGHDR and CDR2 is SFDVKD in the germline V gene. Trimming took 4 bases from V and 8 from J; bases not matched to a gene: 7.

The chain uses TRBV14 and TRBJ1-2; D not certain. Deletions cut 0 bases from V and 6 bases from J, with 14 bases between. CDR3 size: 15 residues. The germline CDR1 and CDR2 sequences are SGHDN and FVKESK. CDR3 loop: CASSQEGSAGNGYTF. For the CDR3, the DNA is TGTGCCAGCAGCCAAGAGGGGTCAGCCGGGAATGGCTACACCTTC.

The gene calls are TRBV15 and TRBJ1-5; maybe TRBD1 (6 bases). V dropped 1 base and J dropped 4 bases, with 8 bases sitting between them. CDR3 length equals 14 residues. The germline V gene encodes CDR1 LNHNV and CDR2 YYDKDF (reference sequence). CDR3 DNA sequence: TGTGCCACCAGCAGAGGACAGGTAAATCAGCCCCAGCATTTT. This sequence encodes CATSRGQVNQPQHF.

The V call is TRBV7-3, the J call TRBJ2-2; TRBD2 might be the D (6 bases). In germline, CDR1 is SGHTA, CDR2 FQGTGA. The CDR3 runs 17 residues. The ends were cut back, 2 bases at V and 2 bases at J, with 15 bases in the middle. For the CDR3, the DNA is TGTGCCAGCAGCTTATACCGAGCTAGCGATAACACCGGGGAGCTGTTTTTT. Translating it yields CASSLYRASDNTGELFF.

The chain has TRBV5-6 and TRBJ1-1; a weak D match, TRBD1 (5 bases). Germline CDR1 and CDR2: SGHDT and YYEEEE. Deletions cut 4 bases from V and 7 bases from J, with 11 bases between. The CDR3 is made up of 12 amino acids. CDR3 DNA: TGTGCCAGCAGCCCCGACAGAGGTGAAGCTTTCTTT. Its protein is CASSPDRGEAFF.

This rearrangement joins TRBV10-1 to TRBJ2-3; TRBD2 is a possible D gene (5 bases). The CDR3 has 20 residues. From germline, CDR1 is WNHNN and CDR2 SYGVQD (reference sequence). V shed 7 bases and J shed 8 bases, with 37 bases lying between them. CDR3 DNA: TGCGCCAGCATCACTTGGAAGAGCGGACCCCCCTACCCCTACAGAGGTACGCAGTATTTT. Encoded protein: CASITWKSGPPYPYRGTQYF.

The CDR3 is CASSPVTSGGHEQYF. Written as DNA, the CDR3 is TGTGCCAGCTCACCAGTGACTAGCGGGGGCCACGAGCAGTACTTC. This chain joins TRBV18 and TRBJ2-7; TRBD2 agrees at 12 bases. V was clipped by 2 bases and J by 5 bases; unmatched bases: 4. Germline V gene data show CDR1 as KGHSH and CDR2 as LQKENI. The CDR3 extends over 15 amino acids.

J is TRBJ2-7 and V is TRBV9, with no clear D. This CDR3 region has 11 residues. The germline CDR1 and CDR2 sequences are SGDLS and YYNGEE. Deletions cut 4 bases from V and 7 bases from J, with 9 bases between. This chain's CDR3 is CASSPGGEQYF. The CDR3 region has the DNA TGTGCCAGCAGCCCCGGCGGAGAGCAGTACTTC.